The entry below gives a single T cell receptor beta chain sequence along with its context. Its specificity is unknown. With molecular barcodes, quantitative 5'-RACE was used to make the TCR beta libraries. TCRdb re-called the 5' RACE reads with MiXCR, one entry per CDR3 protein. The sample holds around 90,000 distinct CDR3 sequences, more than 25% seen once. These data originate in a study of CD8 T cells in ankylosing spondylitis. V was pared by 7 bases and J by 9 bases, with 13 bases between. Germline lookup yields CDR1 SGHRS and CDR2 YFSETQ. The CDR3 runs 11 residues. Notes on the study in general: The authors reported significant enrichment of disease-linked clones in matched ankylosing spondylitis synovial fluid. A TCR beta motif of 7 or 8 highly homologous variants appeared characteristic of ankylosing spondylitis blood. Reactive arthritis synovial fluid and blood were previously reported to contain some motif variants.

The sequenced sample consisted of blood, either unsorted or a sorted T cell fraction (not recorded which). The chain carries TRBV5-1 and TRBJ2-5; D assignment may be TRBD1 or TRBD2 (6 bases each). The clonotype comes from a male donor with ankylosing spondylitis or in good health (not recorded which). The CDR3 DNA follows: TGCGCCAGCCGACTAGGGGGACCCCAGTACTTC. It is translated as CASRLGGPQYF.